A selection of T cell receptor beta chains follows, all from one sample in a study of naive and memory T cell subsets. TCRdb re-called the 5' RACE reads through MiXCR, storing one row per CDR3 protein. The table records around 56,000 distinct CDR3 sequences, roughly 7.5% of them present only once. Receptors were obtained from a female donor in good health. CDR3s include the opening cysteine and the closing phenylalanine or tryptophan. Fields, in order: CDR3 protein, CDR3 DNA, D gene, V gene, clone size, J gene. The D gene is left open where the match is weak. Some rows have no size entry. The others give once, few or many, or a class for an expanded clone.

CDR3aa: CASSFGGSYEQYF; CDR3nt: TGTGCCAGCAGCTTTGGGGGCTCCTACGAGCAGTACTTC; d_gene: NA; v_gene: TRBV5-4; abundance: NA; j_gene: TRBJ2-7
CDR3aa: CASSSGNWRTQYF; CDR3nt: TGTGCCAGTAGCAGCGGGAACTGGCGGACCCAGTACTTC; d_gene: TRBD2; v_gene: TRBV19; abundance: NA; j_gene: TRBJ2-5
CDR3aa: CASHDRPQHF; CDR3nt: TGTGCCAGCCACGACCGGCCCCAGCATTTT; d_gene: NA; v_gene: TRBV6-6; abundance: few; j_gene: TRBJ1-5
CDR3aa: CASSLSYGTGRTDTQYF; CDR3nt: TGTGCCAGCAGCTTATCGTACGGGACAGGGAGAACAGATACGCAGTATTTT; d_gene: TRBD1; v_gene: TRBV7-2; abundance: NA; j_gene: TRBJ2-3
CDR3aa: CASSYRGLGYGYTF; CDR3nt: TGTGCCAGCAGTTACAGGGGGCTCGGCTATGGCTACACCTTC; d_gene: TRBD1; v_gene: TRBV27; abundance: few; j_gene: TRBJ1-2
CDR3aa: CASSFTGTNEKLFF; CDR3nt: TGTGCCAGCAGCTTCACGGGCACTAATGAAAAACTGTTTTTT; d_gene: NA; v_gene: TRBV7-6; abundance: many; j_gene: TRBJ1-4
CDR3aa: CSVERVNTGELFF; CDR3nt: TGCAGCGTTGAAAGGGTGAACACCGGGGAGCTGTTTTTT; d_gene: NA; v_gene: TRBV29-1; abundance: many; j_gene: TRBJ2-2
CDR3aa: CATSDLGRTYGYTF; CDR3nt: TGTGCCACCAGTGATTTGGGGCGGACCTATGGCTACACCTTC; d_gene: NA; v_gene: TRBV24-1; abundance: many; j_gene: TRBJ1-2
CDR3aa: CASSLAKTTNEKLFF; CDR3nt: TGTGCCAGCAGCTTAGCGAAGACAACTAATGAAAAACTGTTTTTT; d_gene: NA; v_gene: TRBV7-2; abundance: many; j_gene: TRBJ1-4
CDR3aa: CASSRLAGPADTQYF; CDR3nt: TGTGCCAGCAGCCGACTAGCGGGGCCCGCAGATACGCAGTATTTT; d_gene: TRBD2; v_gene: TRBV7-8; abundance: NA; j_gene: TRBJ2-3
CDR3aa: CASSRIQGDPEAFF; CDR3nt: TGCGCCAGCAGCCGCATACAGGGGGATCCTGAAGCTTTCTTT; d_gene: TRBD1; v_gene: TRBV4-3; abundance: NA; j_gene: TRBJ1-1
CDR3aa: CASSLGVLAGGLDEQFF; CDR3nt: TGTGCCAGCAGCTTAGGCGTCCTAGCGGGGGGGCTGGATGAGCAGTTCTTC; d_gene: TRBD2; v_gene: TRBV7-8; abundance: many; j_gene: TRBJ2-1
CDR3aa: CASSFHRGWTEAFF; CDR3nt: TGTGCCAGCAGTTTCCACAGGGGGTGGACTGAAGCTTTCTTT; d_gene: TRBD1; v_gene: TRBV6-5; abundance: many; j_gene: TRBJ1-1
CDR3aa: CASSLSTYEQYF; CDR3nt: TGTGCCAGCAGTCTATCGACCTACGAGCAGTACTTC; d_gene: NA; v_gene: TRBV28; abundance: NA; j_gene: TRBJ2-7
CDR3aa: CASSLRRLGSDTQYF; CDR3nt: TGTGCCAGCAGCTTGCGAAGACTAGGATCAGATACGCAGTATTTT; d_gene: NA; v_gene: TRBV5-6; abundance: few; j_gene: TRBJ2-3
CDR3aa: CASSYLRTGEAFF; CDR3nt: TGTGCCAGCAGTTACCTACGGACAGGCGAAGCTTTCTTT; d_gene: TRBD1; v_gene: TRBV6-6; abundance: once; j_gene: TRBJ1-1
CDR3aa: CSARADITEAFF; CDR3nt: TGCAGTGCGAGGGCGGACATCACTGAAGCTTTCTTT; d_gene: NA; v_gene: TRBV20-1; abundance: many; j_gene: TRBJ1-1
CDR3aa: CSARSGWNNSPLHF; CDR3nt: TGCAGTGCTAGATCCGGATGGAATAATTCACCCCTCCACTTT; d_gene: NA; v_gene: TRBV20-1; abundance: many; j_gene: TRBJ1-6
CDR3aa: CATSDQKPRGYNEQFF; CDR3nt: TGTGCCACCAGTGACCAAAAGCCCAGGGGCTACAATGAGCAGTTCTTC; d_gene: NA; v_gene: TRBV24-1; abundance: many; j_gene: TRBJ2-1
CDR3aa: CASSLERGSGSTDTQYF; CDR3nt: TGCGCCAGCAGCTTGGAGCGGGGTAGCGGGAGCACAGATACGCAGTATTTT; d_gene: TRBD2; v_gene: TRBV5-1; abundance: NA; j_gene: TRBJ2-3
CDR3aa: CASSTFGGDSAGRTEAFF; CDR3nt: TGTGCCAGCTCAACTTTTGGGGGTGATTCGGCAGGGCGCACTGAAGCTTTCTTT; d_gene: NA; v_gene: TRBV5-5; abundance: NA; j_gene: TRBJ1-1
CDR3aa: CSARDPHTDTQYF; CDR3nt: TGCAGTGCTAGGGACCCACACACAGATACGCAGTATTTT; d_gene: NA; v_gene: TRBV20-1; abundance: NA; j_gene: TRBJ2-3
CDR3aa: CASSITGNYGYTF; CDR3nt: TGTGCCAGTAGTATAACCGGCAACTATGGCTACACCTTC; d_gene: NA; v_gene: TRBV19; abundance: NA; j_gene: TRBJ1-2
CDR3aa: CSVERMYEQYF; CDR3nt: TGCAGCGTTGAAAGGATGTACGAGCAGTACTTC; d_gene: NA; v_gene: TRBV29-1; abundance: NA; j_gene: TRBJ2-7
CDR3aa: CASSPRRAGRPGELFF; CDR3nt: TGTGCCAGCAGCCCCCGGAGGGCGGGGAGGCCCGGGGAGCTGTTTTTT; d_gene: NA; v_gene: TRBV7-3; abundance: many; j_gene: TRBJ2-2
CDR3aa: CASSLGNLAGAGELFF; CDR3nt: TGTGCCAGCAGCTTGGGCAATCTAGCGGGGGCTGGGGAGCTGTTTTTT; d_gene: TRBD2; v_gene: TRBV7-2; abundance: few; j_gene: TRBJ2-2
CDR3aa: CASSPPRGLALDTQYF; CDR3nt: TGTGCCAGCAGTCCCCCCCGGGGGCTAGCATTGGATACGCAGTATTTT; d_gene: NA; v_gene: TRBV28; abundance: NA; j_gene: TRBJ2-3
CDR3aa: CSASRPSGFPDTQYF; CDR3nt: TGCAGTGCTAGTCGGCCTAGCGGGTTCCCAGATACGCAGTATTTT; d_gene: TRBD2; v_gene: TRBV20-1; abundance: NA; j_gene: TRBJ2-3
CDR3aa: CASLDTFSYERYF; CDR3nt: TGTGCCAGCCTAGATACTTTCTCCTACGAGCGGTACTTC; d_gene: NA; v_gene: TRBV2; abundance: NA; j_gene: TRBJ2-7
CDR3aa: CASSRTGSEQYF; CDR3nt: TGTGCCAGCAGTCGAACAGGGTCCGAGCAGTACTTC; d_gene: NA; v_gene: TRBV7-9; abundance: many; j_gene: TRBJ2-7
CDR3aa: CASSRANKNIQYF; CDR3nt: TGTGCCAGCAGTCGAGCGAACAAAAACATTCAGTACTTC; d_gene: NA; v_gene: TRBV13; abundance: many; j_gene: TRBJ2-4
CDR3aa: CSVEGSRLAGHWSSYNEQFF; CDR3nt: TGCAGCGTTGAAGGGTCCCGACTAGCGGGACATTGGTCCTCCTACAATGAGCAGTTCTTC; d_gene: TRBD2; v_gene: TRBV29-1; abundance: NA; j_gene: TRBJ2-1
CDR3aa: CASDDRASNQPQHF; CDR3nt: TGTGCCAGCGATGACAGGGCGAGCAATCAGCCCCAGCATTTT; d_gene: TRBD1; v_gene: TRBV19; abundance: few; j_gene: TRBJ1-5
CDR3aa: CASRKVRGYEKLFF; CDR3nt: TGTGCCAGCAGGAAAGTACGGGGTTACGAAAAACTGTTTTTT; d_gene: NA; v_gene: TRBV11-2; abundance: few; j_gene: TRBJ1-4
CDR3aa: CSPKAGVHNEQFF; CDR3nt: TGCAGTCCCAAAGCGGGGGTCCACAATGAGCAGTTCTTC; d_gene: TRBD2; v_gene: TRBV20-1; abundance: few; j_gene: TRBJ2-1
CDR3aa: CASTLTGTNQPQHF; CDR3nt: TGTGCCAGCACCCTGACAGGGACCAATCAGCCCCAGCATTTT; d_gene: TRBD1; v_gene: TRBV12-3/TRBV12-4; abundance: many; j_gene: TRBJ1-5
CDR3aa: CASSPNGAADGTQYF; CDR3nt: TGTGCCAGCAGCCCTAACGGGGCGGCAGACGGGACCCAGTACTTC; d_gene: NA; v_gene: TRBV5-4; abundance: few; j_gene: TRBJ2-5
CDR3aa: CASSLSYQETQYF; CDR3nt: TGTGCCAGCAGCTTAAGTTATCAAGAGACCCAGTACTTC; d_gene: NA; v_gene: TRBV7-3; abundance: few; j_gene: TRBJ2-5
CDR3aa: CASSRSLLNTEAFF; CDR3nt: TGTGCCAGCAGCCGGAGCTTGCTCAACACTGAAGCTTTCTTT; d_gene: NA; v_gene: TRBV3-1; abundance: NA; j_gene: TRBJ1-1
CDR3aa: CSARVEGAKVNTEAFF; CDR3nt: TGCAGTGCTAGGGTTGAGGGGGCGAAGGTGAACACTGAAGCTTTCTTT; d_gene: TRBD1; v_gene: TRBV20-1; abundance: few; j_gene: TRBJ1-1
CDR3aa: CSVLNREKQGEAFF; CDR3nt: TGCAGCGTTCTTAACAGGGAGAAACAAGGGGAAGCTTTCTTT; d_gene: NA; v_gene: TRBV29-1; abundance: many; j_gene: TRBJ1-1
CDR3aa: CAIGGSPDF; CDR3nt: TGTGCCATCGGGGGGTCCCCGGATTTT; d_gene: NA; v_gene: TRBV10-3; abundance: few; j_gene: TRBJ2-3
CDR3aa: CASSQFPSGDQHEQFF; CDR3nt: TGTGCCAGCAGCCAGTTCCCTAGCGGGGATCAGCACGAGCAGTTCTTC; d_gene: TRBD2; v_gene: TRBV12-3/TRBV12-4; abundance: many; j_gene: TRBJ2-1
CDR3aa: CASSQDGAGGYEQYF; CDR3nt: TGCGCCAGCAGCCAAGATGGGGCAGGGGGCTACGAGCAGTACTTC; d_gene: TRBD1; v_gene: TRBV4-3; abundance: few; j_gene: TRBJ2-7
CDR3aa: CASSPGPRLGEQYF; CDR3nt: TGCGCCAGCAGCCCGGGGCCCCGCTTGGGTGAGCAGTACTTC; d_gene: NA; v_gene: TRBV5-1; abundance: few; j_gene: TRBJ2-7
CDR3aa: CASSYTQGANTIYF; CDR3nt: TGTGCCAGCAGTTACACGCAGGGGGCGAACACCATATATTTT; d_gene: TRBD1; v_gene: TRBV6-6; abundance: many; j_gene: TRBJ1-3
CDR3aa: CASSLDGGTANTEAFF; CDR3nt: TGTGCCAGCAGCTTGGATGGTGGGACAGCGAACACTGAAGCTTTCTTT; d_gene: TRBD1; v_gene: TRBV5-5; abundance: few; j_gene: TRBJ1-1
CDR3aa: CASSRNSGQGSDTQYF; CDR3nt: TGTGCCAGCAGCCGAAACTCGGGACAGGGTTCAGATACGCAGTATTTT; d_gene: TRBD1; v_gene: TRBV4-2; abundance: NA; j_gene: TRBJ2-3
CDR3aa: CSVRGQANTEAFF; CDR3nt: TGCAGTGTCAGGGGCCAGGCGAACACTGAAGCTTTCTTT; d_gene: NA; v_gene: TRBV20-1; abundance: many; j_gene: TRBJ1-1
CDR3aa: CSARLEGKYNQPQHF; CDR3nt: TGCAGTGCTAGATTGGAGGGGAAGTACAATCAGCCCCAGCATTTT; d_gene: NA; v_gene: TRBV20-1; abundance: many; j_gene: TRBJ1-5
CDR3aa: CASSYRENTEAFF; CDR3nt: TGCGCCAGCAGCTACAGGGAGAACACTGAAGCTTTCTTT; d_gene: NA; v_gene: TRBV5-1; abundance: few; j_gene: TRBJ1-1
CDR3aa: CASSFARSGANVLTF; CDR3nt: TGTGCCAGCAGTTTTGCGCGCTCTGGGGCCAACGTCCTGACTTTC; d_gene: NA; v_gene: TRBV12-3/TRBV12-4; abundance: NA; j_gene: TRBJ2-6
CDR3aa: CASSPRGSGTVYGYTF; CDR3nt: TGTGCCAGCAGCCCAAGAGGGTCCGGGACAGTCTATGGCTACACCTTC; d_gene: TRBD1; v_gene: TRBV7-9; abundance: many; j_gene: TRBJ1-2
CDR3aa: CASSLNAGELFF; CDR3nt: TGTGCCAGCAGCTTGAATGCCGGGGAGCTGTTTTTT; d_gene: NA; v_gene: TRBV7-2; abundance: NA; j_gene: TRBJ2-2